Listed below are T cell receptor beta chains from one sample, sequenced in a study of identical twins. Each CDR3 protein gets one entry after TCRdb re-called the 5' RACE reads with MiXCR. The sample contains a few hundred thousand distinct CDR3 sequences, roughly 9% of which appear only once. Sequenced input: naive T cells sorted from blood. These TCRs come from a woman in her 50s in good health. Both conserved end residues are part of each CDR3. The D gene is left open where the match is weak. The size of a clone is reported for some rows only, either as once, few or many, or as a class for expanded clones.

v_call	d_call	clone_size	j_call	cdr3_nt	cdr3_aa
TRBV12-3/TRBV12-4	TRBD1	NA	TRBJ1-1	TGTGCCAGCAGCAGGGGGTGGGCTGAAGCTTTCTTT	CASSRGWAEAFF
TRBV2	NA	NA	TRBJ1-4	TGTGCCAGCAGGGGTCCAGGGACCGGTGAAAAACTGTTTTTT	CASRGPGTGEKLFF
TRBV29-1	TRBD1	NA	TRBJ1-2	TGCAGCGCGATAGGACAGGATGGCTACACCTTC	CSAIGQDGYTF
TRBV4-2	NA	many	TRBJ2-1	TGTGCCAGCCGCCGAAGTGGGAGCCTTGAGCAGTTCTTC	CASRRSGSLEQFF
TRBV5-4	NA	NA	TRBJ2-5	TGTGCCAGCAGAGAGCCAGGGGTTCAAGAGACCCAGTACTTC	CASREPGVQETQYF
TRBV29-1	TRBD2	many	TRBJ2-1	TGCAGCGCCCGCGGGGGGACCGAATCCTACAATGAGCAGTTCTTC	CSARGGTESYNEQFF
TRBV11-2	NA	NA	TRBJ2-1	TGTGCCAGCAGCTCCCTTAGAGGTTCCTACAATGAGCAGTTCTTC	CASSSLRGSYNEQFF
TRBV2	NA	NA	TRBJ2-5	TGTGCCAGCAGCCCTCCCCAGCGTACCGGAGAGACCCAGTACTTC	CASSPPQRTGETQYF
TRBV29-1	NA	many	TRBJ1-2	TGCAGCGCCCGCCCGGCGTATGGCTACACCTTC	CSARPAYGYTF
TRBV20-1	NA	many	TRBJ2-3	TGCAGCGACTCTAGGGGAGATACGCAGTATTTT	CSDSRGDTQYF
TRBV15	NA	NA	TRBJ2-7	TGTGCCACCAGCAGAGATTCCTCTGGTGCGGCCCCGGGCTTC	CATSRDSSGAAPGF
TRBV12-3/TRBV12-4	NA	many	TRBJ2-7	TGTGCCAGCAGTTTATTGACACCCTACGAGCAGTACTTC	CASSLLTPYEQYF
TRBV10-3	NA	NA	TRBJ2-3	TGTGCCATCAGTGAGGTCGGGGGTGCTAGCACAGATACGCAGTATTTT	CAISEVGGASTDTQYF
TRBV10-3	TRBD2	few	TRBJ2-2	TGTGCCATCAGGCAACGGGGCGGACTAGCGGGAGCACTGAACACCGGGGAGCTGTTTTTT	CAIRQRGGLAGALNTGELFF
TRBV20-1	NA	NA	TRBJ2-7	TGCAGTGCGGGAGAGGTAGGCAGGAGCTACGAGCAGTACTTC	CSAGEVGRSYEQYF
TRBV25-1	TRBD2	few	TRBJ2-1	TGTGCCAGCAGTGAGGGGACTAGGTATGGAGCCTACAATGAGCAGTTCTTC	CASSEGTRYGAYNEQFF
TRBV29-1	NA	once	TRBJ1-1	TGCAGCGTTGGGGGCGCTGAAGCTTTCTTT	CSVGGAEAFF
TRBV7-6	TRBD2	many	TRBJ2-1	TGTGCCAGCAGCTTAGACCGCCTAGCGGGAGTTGTTAATGAGCAGTTCTTC	CASSLDRLAGVVNEQFF
TRBV28	NA	once	TRBJ2-7	TGTGCCAGTGCCGGAGAGGAGCAGTACTTC	CASAGEEQYF
TRBV3-1	TRBD2	many	TRBJ2-2	TGTGCCAGCAGCCCTGGGTCGAGGGAGGGCCTCACCGGGGAGCTGTTTTTT	CASSPGSREGLTGELFF
TRBV7-2	TRBD2	NA	TRBJ2-7	TGTGCCAGCAGCCCCTATGGAGGGAGGGCTGGGGAGCAGTACTTC	CASSPYGGRAGEQYF
TRBV5-1	NA	many	TRBJ2-4	TGCGCCAGCAGCTTGGACGAAGCCAAAAACATTCAGTACTTC	CASSLDEAKNIQYF
TRBV5-1	NA	NA	TRBJ2-2	TGCGCCAGCAGCTTGGTGTCAACAAGGGTCACCGGGGAGCTGTTTTTT	CASSLVSTRVTGELFF
TRBV6-4	NA	NA	TRBJ1-2	TGTGCCAGCAGTGACTCCTGGTGGCATGGCTACACCTTC	CASSDSWWHGYTF
TRBV12-3/TRBV12-4	NA	few	TRBJ1-1	TGTGCCAGTGGAGAGGCCACTGAAGCTTTCTTT	CASGEATEAFF
TRBV9	TRBD2	many	TRBJ2-1	TGTGCCAGCAGCGCCGGACTAGCGGGAGTCGGGAATGAGCAGTTCTTC	CASSAGLAGVGNEQFF
TRBV20-1	NA	many	TRBJ1-5	TGCAGTGCTAGTGCAGGATATAGCAATCAGCCCCAGCATTTT	CSASAGYSNQPQHF
TRBV16	NA	NA	TRBJ2-4	TGTGCCAGCAGCCAACAGGCACAAGCCAAAAACATTCAGTACTTC	CASSQQAQAKNIQYF